Listed here are 7 T cell receptor beta chains from one sample, sequenced in a study of cytomegalovirus exposure and HLA in healthy donors. 13 Jbeta primers and 60 Vbeta primers were used for the PCR. Generated by immunoSEQ multiplex PCR, the TCRdb table keeps only in-frame clones and is missing some. This table holds about 130,000 clones, about 80% found once. Sequencing was carried out using PBMCs. The receptors stem from a woman in her 50s in good health and CMV-seronegative.

This clone was recorded a few times. The gene calls are TRBV7-2 and TRBJ2-7, with 7 positions matching TRBD2. CDR1 and CDR2 (germline): SGHTA, FQGNSA. V was clipped by 1 base and J by 3 bases; unmatched bases: 3. This CDR3 region has 14 residues. DNA for the CDR3: TGTGCCAGCAGCTTAGGAACTAGCGTCTACGAGCAGTACTTC. Translation: CASSLGTSVYEQYF.

The chain employs TRBV6-5 and TRBJ1-2, with D possibly matching TRBD1 (5 bases). The CDR3 extends over 13 amino acids. Germline CDR1 MNHEY, CDR2 SVGAGI. The V end was cut by 2 bases, the J end by 3 bases, with 7 bases between. CDR3 DNA sequence: TGTGCCAGCAGTTACGCGGGACACTATGGCTACACCTTC. It translates to CASSYAGHYGYTF.

The chain employs TRBV2 and TRBJ1-5; D gene ambiguous. With 9 bases removed from V and 0 bases from J, the gap between germline ends came to 6 bases. Germline V CDR1 and CDR2: SNHLY, FYNNEI. CDR3 size: 12 residues. CDR3 amino acids: CASSVSNQPQHF. In DNA, the CDR3 is TGTGCCAGTTCGGTTAGCAATCAGCCCCAGCATTTT.

Concerning this clone: Other nucleotide sequences from this sample produce the same CDR3. CDR3 sequence: CASSYSRETQYF. DNA for the CDR3: TGTGCCAGCAGTTACTCGAGGGAGACCCAGTACTTC. The chain recombines TRBV6-5 with TRBJ2-5; no reliable D call. Trimming took 0 bases from V and 5 from J, leaving 4 bases between them. The CDR3 sequence is 12 residues long. From germline, CDR1 is MNHEY and CDR2 SVGAGI.

V is TRBV7-9 and J is TRBJ2-7, with TRBD1 as a possible D gene (6 bases). The germline gives CDR1 SEHNR, CDR2 FQNEAQ (reference sequence). The CDR3 runs 12 residues. The CDR3 reads CSVSDSRYEQYV. CDR3 nucleotides: TGTTCCGTCTCGGACAGCCGCTACGAGCAGTACGTC.

The J gene is TRBJ2-3, the V gene TRBV18; possibly TRBD2 for D (5 bases). Trimming left V 3 bases short and J 6 bases short, with 13 bases between. CDR3 length equals 14 residues. Germline CDR1 and CDR2: KGHSH and LQKENI. This chain's CDR3 is CASSPGGFRDTQYF. The DNA for the CDR3 is TGTGCCAGCTCACCCGGCGGGTTCCGGGATACGCAGTATTTT.

V usage is TRBV9 and J usage is TRBJ2-7; 9 bases agree with TRBD1. This CDR3 has 16 amino acids. Germline CDR1 SGDLS, CDR2 YYNGEE. V was pared by 4 bases and J by 2 bases, with 10 bases of the junction left unmatched. This chain's CDR3 is CASSPQDRGGAYEQYF. The CDR3 DNA sequence: TGTGCCAGCAGCCCTCAGGACAGGGGAGGCGCCTACGAGCAGTACTTC.